Sequencing of this T cell receptor (beta chain) was carried out in a study of PD-L1 blockade in urothelial cancer (dated by TCRdb to 2016 to 2017). Background for the entire study: All patients started therapy around 2014 and received atezolizumab 1,200 mg intravenously every 3 weeks. Patients had an ECOG performance status of 0 or 1 and had received between 0 and 3 prior chemotherapy regimens. An exploratory multi-omic analysis was conducted of the somatic, immune and clinical correlates of response to PD-L1 blockade with atezolizumab in urothelial cancer. In the same patients who had TCR sequencing, pretreatment tumors also underwent whole exome sequencing and RNA sequencing. Blood samples were analyzed at two time points: 3 weeks after treatment start (second dose) and 6 weeks after treatment start. Durable clinical benefit was defined as a progression-free survival longer than 6 months, and TCR features were additionally tested against progression-free survival and overall survival. Pretreatment tumor samples, along with matched peripheral blood serially collected before and after atezolizumab treatment, were subjected to TCR sequencing. Under 30 patients had pretreatment blood TCR-seq, about 25 had at least one posttreatment blood collection, and about 25 had tumor TCR-seq. A median of about 150,000 T cells and 80,000 or so unique TCRs was obtained from blood samples, and a median clonality of around 0.072 was observed. About 90% of the 29 patients were identified as males with urothelial cancer of bladder origin, and a prior smoking history was reported by 18 of 29 patients. Durable clinical benefit was achieved by nine patients but not by the remaining 20. Here is what the overall study found, with its caveats: Improved progression-free and overall survival was found to be associated with pretreatment peripheral blood TCR clonality below the median. Patients with durable benefit showed greater expansion of tumor-associated TCR clones in peripheral blood 3 weeks after starting treatment (n = 22, p = 0.022). Because the sample size was small (n ≈ 29) and many of the analyses were exploratory, the results are meant to be hypothesis-generating.

Inclusive of the bounding cysteine and phenylalanine, the CDR3 is 13 residues long. Here the CDR3 DNA is all that survives: 39 bases in frame from base 1. V gives up 5 bases and J gives up 7 bases, and the segment between their germline ends measures 12 bases. In the germline V gene, CDR1 corresponds to MNHEY and CDR2 to SVGAGI. Of note for this clone: Its target antigen remains unknown. Nothing much larger sits one base from this clone, and base qualities are not available.

A cohort of some 29 patients with locally advanced or metastatic urothelial carcinoma, treated at Memorial Sloan Kettering on a trial protocol, was included. Peripheral blood mononuclear cells were collected from each patient pretreatment and during treatment, giving between 1 and 8 total time points per patient. The Qiagen DNeasy Blood extraction kit was used to purify genomic DNA from total PBMCs and tumor samples. PBMCs were collected pretreatment and during treatment, and were isolated and stored as previously described. Synthetic TCR analog templates were spiked into each PCR to estimate absolute template abundance from read counts. Using the immunoSEQ assay, TCRbeta CDR3 regions were amplified from genomic DNA with bias-controlled V and J gene primers. Sequencing of rearranged TCRbeta segments was performed at approximately 20X coverage. As for the authors' bioinformatics: Sequencing errors were corrected by clustering, and CDR3s were annotated against IMGT so that V, D and J genes could be assigned. Downstream analyses used only productive TCRbeta rearrangements and left out out-of-frame or stop-codon sequences. Clonality was computed as one minus Shannon entropy normalized by the log of the number of unique productive sequences. Fisher's exact test with Benjamini-Hochberg correction, at a threshold of adjusted p below 0.01, was used to find clones that differed between time points or between blood and tumor. In TCRdb, the immuneACCESS table is reduced to in-frame sequences with V and J assigned. These tables do not hold every clone; where another copy was compared, an unresolved V gene accounts for under half, and the others remain unexplained. D and trimming were read from the DNA, whereas the V and J calls and clone size are those reported in that table. Within this sample are 70,000 to 90,000 clones, with roughly 87% of them counted one time only. Together, the top ten hold 8% to 9.5% of the sample.

The receptor comes from a man in his 70s with urothelial cancer. In this chain, TRBV6-5 is recombined with TRBJ1-5; no D gene can be assigned with confidence. The source material was PBMCs, sampled around atezolizumab (anti-PD-L1) treatment. This receptor carries the CDR3 CASSEREAQPQHF. The DNA sequence is as follows: TGTGCCAGCAGTGAACGGGAGGCCCAGCCCCAGCATTTT.